This T cell receptor (beta chain) was identified in a study of blood T cell repertoires in COVID-19. The participants were between about 18 and 90 years old and came from roughly 25 US areas. The table came from immunoSEQ multiplex PCR; TCRdb's copy has only in-frame clones and leaves some out. The data show approximately 300,000 clones, roughly nine tenths seen once. Germline values: CDR1 SQVTM, CDR2 ANQGSEA. J gave up 4 bases and V 6 bases, and 6 bases lay outside the gene matches. This CDR3 has 13 residues. This TCR came from a woman in her twenties or thirties who had recovered from COVID-19. The V call is TRBV29-1, the J call TRBJ2-7; 10 positions agree with TRBD1. Sequences were obtained from PBMCs or T cells enriched from blood (not recorded which). As DNA, the CDR3 is TGCAGCGTCCTACAGGGACAGGGGTACGAGCAGTACTTC. Residues: CSVLQGQGYEQYF.